The next 13 T cell receptor beta chains were all read from a single sample in a study of blood T cells in healthy people across ages. Through a sample-barcoded 5' primer and a J-beta primer mix, a second PCR was run for about 6 to 11 cycles. TCRdb reprocessed the 5' RACE reads via MiXCR and lists one record per CDR3 protein. The profile shows 600,000 to 900,000 distinct CDR3 sequences, roughly 25% of them singletons. This sample also appeared in a second study, on T cells of mothers and their children.

Specimen: blood. These receptors all come from a boy between 10 and 17 years old in good health.

This chain links TRBV3-1 with TRBJ2-7; 11 nucleotides line up with TRBD1. Germline values: CDR1 LGHDT, CDR2 YNNKEL (reference sequence). CDR3 length equals 13 residues. With V trimmed by 7 bases and J by 5 bases, 4 bases remained unmatched. CDR3 sequence reads: CASKDRGLNEQYF. CDR3 bases: TGTGCCAGCAAGGACAGGGGGCTCAACGAGCAGTACTTC.

This chain's CDR3 is CASSPRQGYQETQYF. DNA of the CDR3: TGCGCCAGCAGCCCGCGGCAGGGGTATCAAGAGACCCAGTACTTC. This rearrangement joins TRBV4-1 to TRBJ2-5, with D possibly matching TRBD1 (6 bases). Trimming removed 4 bases from V and 2 bases from J, with 14 bases in between. This CDR3 has 15 residues. Germline CDR1 is MGHRA and CDR2 is YSYEKL.

This clonotype was detected a few times. V gene TRBV5-1 combines with J gene TRBJ2-4; D gene uncertain. The CDR3 is made up of 13 amino acids. V lost 5 bases, J lost 5 bases, and 11 bases lay in between. Germline V gene data show CDR1 as SGHRS and CDR2 as YFSETQ. CDR3 DNA: TGCGCCAGCAGTCTGACGGCGGAAAACATTCAGTACTTC. Protein sequence: CASSLTAENIQYF.

The J gene is TRBJ2-7, the V gene TRBV27, with TRBD1 identical over 10 bases. Germline assignment: CDR1 MNHEY and CDR2 SMNVEV (reference sequence). The CDR3 has 18 amino acids. V dropped 5 bases and J dropped 5; count of bases not matched to a gene: 18. The CDR3 DNA is TGTGCCAGCAGTCCCTCACCCGCGACAGGGGGCGTGTGGAACGAGCAGTACTTC. Translating it yields CASSPSPATGGVWNEQYF.

The V and J genes are TRBV5-1 and TRBJ2-5, with D perhaps assigned TRBD1 or TRBD2 (6 bases each). The DNA matches TRBJ2-7 better at its end, which makes the J call doubtful. There are 17 residues in the CDR3. From germline, CDR1 is SGHRS and CDR2 YFSETQ. The CDR3: CASSVAGGPLSSYEQYF. The CDR3 DNA reads as TGCGCCAGCAGTGTTGCCGGGGGCCCACTCAGCTCCTACGAGCAGTACTTC.

This clonotype has more than one count but fewer than ten. CDR3 loop: CASSLSRTYEQYF. Here the CDR3 DNA reads TGTGCCAGCAGTTTAAGCAGGACCTACGAGCAGTACTTC. The V gene is TRBV12-3 or TRBV12-4, the J gene TRBJ2-7; D gene uncertain. The CDR3 has 13 amino acids. V dropped 2 bases and J dropped 2 bases, with 7 bases sitting between them.

The rearrangement uses TRBV5-6 and TRBJ2-6; D is perhaps TRBD2 (5 bases). V was cut by 2 bases and J by 2 bases, with 20 bases left in between. CDR3 length equals 19 residues. The germline V gene has CDR1 SGHDT and CDR2 YYEEEE. The CDR3 sequence is CASSFMRARWIPGANVLTF. CDR3 sequence (DNA): TGTGCCAGCAGCTTTATGAGGGCGCGGTGGATCCCTGGGGCCAACGTCCTGACTTTC.

As to this clonotype: An end of the junction differs from the germline gene, which may be a read error. The chain is built from TRBV24-1 and TRBJ2-1, with 13 bases that match TRBD2. The CDR3 length is 17 residues. From germline, CDR1 is KGHDR and CDR2 SFDVKD. The DNA for the CDR3 is TGTGCCACCAGTGACAGACTAGCGGGGGGTGGCTACAATGCGCAGTTCTTC. Its protein is CATSDRLAGGGYNAQFF.

This clonotype appeared a single time. The CDR3 DNA is TGTGCCAGCAGTTTTGGGGTGGGGACATACACAGATACGCAGTATTTT. Amino acids: CASSFGVGTYTDTQYF. The chain is built from TRBV28 and TRBJ2-3, with D possibly being TRBD1 (6 bases). Germline V gene sequence: CDR1 MDHEN, CDR2 SYDVKM. The CDR3 loop spans 16 amino acids. Trimming left V 3 bases short and J 2 bases short, with 15 bases between.

This rearrangement joins TRBV11-2 to TRBJ2-2, with TRBD1 as a possible D gene (5 bases). Germline lookup yields CDR1 SGHAT and CDR2 FQNNGV. V was cut by 2 bases and J by 6 bases, with 10 bases left in between. This CDR3 contains 14 residues. The CDR3 coding sequence is TGTGCCAGCAGCTTAAGGGGAAGCGCCGGGGAGCTGTTTTTT. Encoded protein: CASSLRGSAGELFF.

On this clonotype itself: The germline gene is not matched at one end of the junction; a read error may be the cause. V gene TRBV3-1 combines with J gene TRBJ1-4; no reliable D call. CDR3 size: 13 residues. From germline, CDR1 is LGHDT and CDR2 YNNKEL (reference sequence). The CDR3, as DNA: TGTGCCACCGCGGGTGCAACTAATGAAAGACTGTTTTTT. Its protein is CATAGATNERLFF.

The chain combines TRBV20-1 with TRBJ2-1; D is undetermined. Trimming left V 5 bases short and J 4 bases short, with 12 bases between. CDR1 and CDR2 from the germline V gene are DFQATT and SNEGSKA (reference sequence). The CDR3 has 13 amino acids. The CDR3 sequence: CSAPLDDYNEQFF. In DNA, the CDR3 is TGCAGTGCTCCCCTGGACGATTACAATGAGCAGTTCTTC.

The chain couples TRBV4-1 to TRBJ2-2, with D possibly TRBD2 on 6 matching bases. Trimming stripped 0 bases from V and 6 bases from J, with 14 bases between. Germline CDR1 and CDR2: MGHRA and YSYEKL. The CDR3 is 16 amino acids. Written as DNA, the CDR3 is TGCGCCAGCAGCCAAGAAATACCCAGGGAGGCCGGGGAGCTGTTTTTT. Translation: CASSQEIPREAGELFF.